The clone carrying this T cell receptor (beta chain) appeared a few times. Its specificity is unknown. These data come from a study of blood T cells in healthy people across ages. Then a second PCR, running roughly 7 to 11 cycles, was carried out with a sample-barcoded 5' primer and a J-beta primer mix. A template-switch adaptor containing 12 random nucleotides labeled each cDNA molecule. TCRdb fed the 5' RACE reads into MiXCR, producing one record per CDR3 protein. The sample holds about 1.6 million distinct CDR3 sequences; 34% are singletons and the top ten take about 11%. V shed 6 bases and J shed 0 bases, with 17 bases lying between them. CDR3 length: 15 amino acids. Germline-derived CDR1 and CDR2 are SQVTM and ANQGSEA. General study results and limits: What prevented conclusive comparison of naive and antigen-experienced cells was that PBMCs were unsorted. Donors of long life had a larger count of naive CD4+ cells and greater diversity than aged donors.

The rearrangement links TRBV29-1 to TRBJ1-1; no reliable D call. This receptor was identified in a woman aged 30 to 39 in good health. Sample: blood. The CDR3 coding sequence is TGCAGCGTCAGACGCTCCGGGTTAATGAACACTGAAGCTTTCTTT. It translates to CSVRRSGLMNTEAFF.